Each of the 8 T cell receptor beta chains below was sequenced from the same sample in a study of OX40 agonist ivuxolimab in advanced cancers. Library generation was performed with the immunoSEQ multiplex PCR assay. TCRdb re-hosts the immuneACCESS table, in-frame sequences only. Its copies lack some clones; in the studies checked, an unresolved V gene accounts for under half of them, and the cause for the rest is not known. This sample comprises around 28,000 clones, around nine tenths of them detected only once. Roughly a fifth of the sample lies in the top ten. The sequencing used CD4+ or CD8+ T cells sorted from blood, collected in a trial of the OX40 agonist ivuxolimab. These receptors came from an adult with an advanced solid tumor such as melanoma, head and neck, liver or kidney cancer.

This chain's CDR3 is CASTQRAPRRGYTF. Written as DNA, the CDR3 is TGTGCCAGCACCCAGCGAGCTCCCCGCAGGGGCTACACCTTC. The chain has TRBV5-6 and TRBJ1-2; D unresolved. This CDR3 spans 14 amino acids. Germline V gene lookup returns CDR1 SGHDT and CDR2 YYEEEE. Trimming pared 6 bases from V and 8 bases from J, leaving 20 bases between. The full variable domain, its missing parts supplied by reference TRBV5-6 and TRBJ1-2, is DAGVTQSPTHLIKTRGQQVTLRCSPKSGHDTVSWYQQALGQGPQFIFQYYEEEERQRGNFPDRFSGHQFPNYSSELNVNALLLGDSALYLCASTQRAPRRGYTFGSGTRLTVV.

The chain combines TRBV5-6 with TRBJ2-6; D is undetermined. V dropped 0 bases and J dropped 0 bases, with 1 base sitting between them. CDR1 and CDR2 (germline): SGHDT, YYEEEE. The CDR3 runs 14 residues. This CDR3 is CASSLGSGANVLTF. CDR3 DNA: TGTGCCAGCAGCTTGGGCTCTGGGGCCAACGTCCTGACTTTC.

This clone was detected a few times. The chain carries TRBV19 and TRBJ1-5; D is unclear. The CDR3 extends over 13 amino acids. CDR1 LNHDA and CDR2 SQIVND come from the germline V gene (reference sequence). Deletions cut 4 bases from V and 8 bases from J, with 12 bases between. CDR3 amino acids: CASSSRSMEPQHF. DNA for the CDR3: TGTGCCAGTAGTAGCAGGTCTATGGAGCCCCAGCATTTT.

The genes are TRBV4-3 and TRBJ2-2; perhaps TRBD2 as D (5 bases). V was cut by 0 bases and J by 4 bases, with 18 bases left in between. There are 18 residues in the CDR3. The germline CDR1 and CDR2 sequences are LGHNA and YSLEER. For the CDR3, the DNA is TGCGCCAGCAGCCAAGATGGACCGGGTCCAGCGGTCACCGGGGAGCTGTTTTTT. Protein product: CASSQDGPGPAVTGELFF.

The chain employs TRBV30 and TRBJ2-7; D possibly corresponds to TRBD1 (5 bases). Germline V lookup: CDR1 GTSNPN, CDR2 SVGIG (reference sequence). Trimming stripped 7 bases from V and 3 bases from J, with 10 bases between. The CDR3 totals 11 residues. The CDR3: CAYRQGYEQYF. DNA for the CDR3: TGTGCCTATAGGCAGGGCTACGAGCAGTACTTC.

The rearrangement joins TRBV5-1 to TRBJ2-7; perhaps TRBD2 as D (6 bases). Trimming took off 7 bases at V and 6 bases at J, with 23 bases between the two ends. CDR1 and CDR2 (germline): SGHRS, YFSETQ. The CDR3 consists of 15 residues. The CDR3 DNA sequence: TGCGCCAGCCAGCCGGGAGCGAATCCACCCCTCGAGCAGTACTTC. This translates into CASQPGANPPLEQYF.

This clone counts as large. The genes are TRBV5-5 and TRBJ1-2; 9 nucleotides line up with TRBD1. Germline V gene lookup returns CDR1 SGHKS and CDR2 YYEKEE (reference sequence). This CDR3 spans 15 amino acids. Trimming at V came to 5 bases and at J to 5 bases, leaving 10 bases not matched to a gene. CDR3 protein: CASSKRTGEDYGYTF. The CDR3 coding sequence is TGTGCCAGCAGTAAGAGGACAGGGGAGGATTATGGCTACACCTTC.

The chain is built from TRBV28 and TRBJ2-7; D could derive from TRBD1 or TRBD2 (6 bases each). CDR1 and CDR2 from the germline V gene are MDHEN and SYDVKM. V was trimmed by 6 bases and J by 8 bases, leaving 29 bases between them. This CDR3 spans 17 amino acids. The chain's CDR3 is CASSPLNAKGGPLKQYF. The CDR3 bases are TGTGCCAGCAGCCCACTAAACGCCAAGGGGGGCCCCCTAAAGCAGTACTTC. Full variable domain (remainder filled in from reference TRBV28 and TRBJ2-7): DVKVTQSSRYLVKRTGEKVFLECVQDMDHENMFWYRQDPGLGLRLIYFSYDVKMKEKGDIPEGYSVSREKKERFSLILESASTNQTSMYLCASSPLNAKGGPLKQYFGPGTRLTVT.